This T cell receptor beta chain was recovered during a study of blood T cell repertoires in COVID-19 (dated by TCRdb to 2018 to 2020). Regarding the complete study: The collaborator samples originated in the United States, Italy and Spain and spanned the acute and convalescent phases of COVID-19. The material from the prospective study consisted of cDNA or gDNA derived from T cells, B-cell-depleted T cells, or PBMCs. The dataset comprised deeply sampled blood TCRbeta repertoires from subjects exposed to, actively infected with, or recovered from COVID-19. The repertoires were released in a freely available public database meant as a resource for research on the immune response to SARS-CoV-2. The samples were drawn from two sources: the first 160 participants of the ongoing ImmuneRACE study, and 950 to 1,500 subjects contributed by 6 global collaborators. A de-identified subject ID, COVID-19 status, age in years and sex were almost always included in the sample metadata. HLA class I and class II types, where available, came from metadata supplied by the sample provider rather than from assay-based typing. Findings and caveats that apply to the study as a whole: How much clinical and demographic metadata was included differed by source and by participant, and the metadata was provided uncurated.

The germline ends are 6 bases apart after V is trimmed by 4 bases and J by 5 bases. The CDR3, from cysteine to phenylalanine, totals 11 residues. The DNA shown is the 33-base CDR3, in frame from base 1. In the germline V gene, CDR1 corresponds to SGHRS and CDR2 to YFSETQ. In the prospective study, participants were roughly 18 to 100 years old, resided in approximately 25 geographic areas of the United States, and were enrolled through a virtual design. To assign participants to cohorts, the prospective study relied on clinical history that participants themselves reported in a screening survey and a study questionnaire. Recovered participants in ImmuneRACE Cohort 3 were defined by two consecutive negative NP/OP PCR tests, clearance by a healthcare professional, or resolution of symptoms. In the prospective study, whole blood, serum and a nasopharyngeal or oropharyngeal swab were collected from each participant by mobile phlebotomists. Participants in the prospective study had the option to provide additional blood draws and questionnaires over a roughly 2-month period. Prospective study blood samples were shipped either frozen or at room temperature before DNA extraction.

The immunoSEQ Assay, a bias-controlled multiplex PCR, was used to amplify TCRbeta CDR3 regions from genomic DNA. On the authors' methods: Within the assay, amplification of reference gene primers was used to estimate how many nucleated cells each sample contained. To quantify the absolute abundance of each unique TCRbeta CDR3 rearrangement, sequence reads were collapsed and filtered. For each sample, productive Simpson clonality was calculated as the square root of Simpson's diversity index over productive rearrangements. TCRdb re-hosts the immuneACCESS table, in-frame sequences only. Its copies lack some clones; in the studies checked, an unresolved V gene accounts for under half of them, and the cause for the rest is not known. V and J calls and clone size come straight from that table; D and trimming were deduced from the DNA. Recorded for this sample are some 250,000 clones; almost 85% of them occurred a single time. The leading ten clones occupy approximately 16% of the sample.

About this clone itself: Its antigen is currently not known. No quality values exist for individual bases; no much larger clone is one base distant.

This TCR came from a man aged 35-49 years who had recovered from COVID-19. The sample was PBMCs or T cells enriched from blood (not recorded which). The chain is encoded by TRBV5-1 joined to TRBJ1-1; no D segment can be confidently identified. For the CDR3, the sequence is CASSGRTEAFF. The bases are TGCGCCAGCAGCGGGCGAACTGAAGCTTTCTTT.